These T cell receptor beta chains were read from a single sample in a study of response to subunit inactivated influenza vaccine. TCRdb reprocessed the RT-PCR reads with MiXCR, giving one entry per CDR3 protein. The repertoire has roughly 540,000 distinct CDR3 sequences, around 21% of them found once; the top ten carry around 2.8%. This same sample was also taken into another study, of T cells expressing NK-cell markers.

This specimen consisted of CD4+ T cells sorted from PBMCs, obtained roughly 12 days after vaccination. The receptor set was obtained from a man aged 45-65 years who received an inactivated influenza vaccine. Both conserved end residues are part of each CDR3. Part of the rows lack a size; the others show once, few, many or a class for expanded clones.

v_gene: TRBV20-1; abundance: -; j_gene: TRBJ2-5; CDR3aa: CSASRAWETQYF
v_gene: TRBV7-9; abundance: -; j_gene: TRBJ1-1; CDR3aa: CASRQNLMNTEAFF
v_gene: TRBV29-1; abundance: few; j_gene: TRBJ1-2; CDR3aa: CSVNTPGPHGYTF
v_gene: TRBV6-6; abundance: few; j_gene: TRBJ1-2; CDR3aa: CASSYEAAWLGYGYTF
v_gene: TRBV7-8; abundance: few; j_gene: TRBJ2-1; CDR3aa: CASTPRGPGSASYNEQFF
v_gene: TRBV19; abundance: few; j_gene: TRBJ2-5; CDR3aa: CASTKTSGGPETQYF
v_gene: TRBV6-1; abundance: -; j_gene: TRBJ2-3; CDR3aa: CASRQHSTDTQYF
v_gene: TRBV6-2/TRBV6-3; abundance: many; j_gene: TRBJ2-7; CDR3aa: CASKQGPRWREQYF
v_gene: TRBV11-2; abundance: -; j_gene: TRBJ2-2; CDR3aa: CASSPRLAATTGELFF
v_gene: TRBV12-5; abundance: few; j_gene: TRBJ2-1; CDR3aa: CASGFQGTERTYNEQFF
v_gene: TRBV28; abundance: few; j_gene: TRBJ2-1; CDR3aa: CASSLTSGRASYNEQFF
v_gene: TRBV6-5; abundance: few; j_gene: TRBJ1-4; CDR3aa: CASSYGSGEKLFF
v_gene: TRBV20-1; abundance: few; j_gene: TRBJ2-1; CDR3aa: CSASQAVNEQFF
v_gene: TRBV9; abundance: -; j_gene: TRBJ2-3; CDR3aa: CASSEGRQWGSTDTQYF
v_gene: TRBV19; abundance: -; j_gene: TRBJ2-2; CDR3aa: CASSFLGSTGELFF
v_gene: TRBV12-3/TRBV12-4; abundance: -; j_gene: TRBJ1-6; CDR3aa: CASSLGGTENSPLHF
v_gene: TRBV12-3/TRBV12-4; abundance: many; j_gene: TRBJ2-1; CDR3aa: CATRGREGYNEQFF
v_gene: TRBV11-2; abundance: -; j_gene: TRBJ2-5; CDR3aa: CASSLVGGGRQETQYF
v_gene: TRBV6-5; abundance: -; j_gene: TRBJ1-2; CDR3aa: CASSYRVWGSPLGPYGYTF
v_gene: TRBV7-2; abundance: few; j_gene: TRBJ2-7; CDR3aa: CASSLAQGALYEQYF
v_gene: TRBV20-1; abundance: -; j_gene: TRBJ2-2; CDR3aa: CSLRATNTGELFF
v_gene: TRBV24-1; abundance: -; j_gene: TRBJ2-1; CDR3aa: CATSDTLAGEYNEQFF
v_gene: TRBV30; abundance: -; j_gene: TRBJ2-1; CDR3aa: CAWSYGRLRNEQFF
v_gene: TRBV15; abundance: -; j_gene: TRBJ2-5; CDR3aa: CATSRGGRGSQETQYF
v_gene: TRBV12-3/TRBV12-4; abundance: few; j_gene: TRBJ2-1; CDR3aa: CASKPRALYNEQFF